This T cell receptor (beta chain) was sequenced during a study of chronic HIV infection and antiretroviral therapy. A few counts support this clonotype. Germline assignment: CDR1 MNHEY and CDR2 SMNVEV (reference sequence). The length of the CDR3 is 16 residues. V shed 3 bases and J shed 0 bases, with 13 bases lying between them. Via MiXCR, TCRdb re-called the 5' RACE reads, giving one row per CDR3 protein. The table lists some 37,000 distinct CDR3 sequences, about 8.9% of them singletons. The chain carries TRBV27 and TRBJ2-3, with D possibly being TRBD1 or TRBD2 (5 bases each). The sequence was obtained from an adult who had HIV and had not received antiretroviral therapy, or was an uninfected healthy control (not recorded which). The specimen was peripheral blood. In DNA form, the CDR3 reads TGTGCCAGCAGTTTCCGGGGACGGACTAGCACAGATACGCAGTATTTT. Translation: CASSFRGRTSTDTQYF.